Each of the 11 T cell receptor beta chains below was sequenced from the same sample in a study of T-cell reconstitution after alpha-beta-depleted transplantation in children. The library targeted TCRbeta and was prepared with unique molecular identifiers. A single record per CDR3 protein comes from TCRdb applying MiXCR to the PCR reads. In the table there are a few hundred thousand distinct CDR3 sequences, around 13% of which are singletons. Material: PBMCs, mostly from graft donor cells, obtained 360 days after TCRalphabeta/CD19-depleted stem cell transplant. Receptors were obtained from a male patient younger than 18 who had a stem cell transplant for acute myeloid leukemia, so the T cells may come from the graft donor.

This clonotype showed up just a few times. The chain has TRBV7-6 and TRBJ2-7; the D is unclear. The CDR3 extends over 16 amino acids. In germline, CDR1 is SGHVS, CDR2 FNYEAQ. The V gene lost 1 base and the J gene lost 0 bases, with 13 bases spanning the gap. The CDR3 DNA reads TGTGCCAGCAGCTTAGGGAGCGCGCCGAGCTCCTACGAGCAGTACTTC. This translates into CASSLGSAPSSYEQYF.

This clonotype was picked up a small number of times. The J gene is TRBJ2-3, the V gene TRBV20-1; TRBD1 matches 9 bases. The CDR3 sequence is 15 residues long. V lost 6 bases to trimming and J lost 8 bases; unmatched junction nucleotides: 15. Germline assignment: CDR1 DFQATT and CDR2 SNEGSKA (reference sequence). The CDR3 here is CSAALEDRGGGTQYF. CDR3 DNA: TGCAGTGCGGCCCTAGAGGACAGGGGAGGCGGTACGCAGTATTTT.

The chain combines TRBV20-1 with TRBJ2-1; D is undetermined. The length of the CDR3 is 14 residues. Trimming removed 2 bases from V and 5 bases from J, with 13 bases in between. Germline CDR1 DFQATT, CDR2 SNEGSKA (reference sequence). The CDR3 DNA is TGCAGTGCTAGACGATTGAGTAACGACAATGAGCAGTTCTTC. Protein product: CSARRLSNDNEQFF.

This clonotype was recorded a few times. This chain joins TRBV6-5 and TRBJ2-2; perhaps TRBD1 as D (6 bases). This CDR3 is built from 15 residues. Germline CDR1 reads MNHEY; CDR2 reads SVGAGI. V was cut by 1 base and J by 3 bases, with 9 bases left in between. DNA for the CDR3: TGTGCCAGCAGTTACTTAGGGACATACACCGGGGAGCTGTTTTTT. Translated, it gives CASSYLGTYTGELFF.

This clonotype was seen more than once but under ten times. This chain joins TRBV19 and TRBJ2-5, with D possibly TRBD2 on 5 matching bases. Germline CDR1 and CDR2: LNHDA and SQIVND (reference sequence). V lost 3 bases and J lost 2, with 13 bases in between. This CDR3 is built from 15 residues. In DNA, the CDR3 is TGTGCCAGTAGTATGACCTCCGGAGGACAAGAGACCCAGTACTTC. Residues: CASSMTSGGQETQYF.

The chain is built from TRBV10-2 and TRBJ2-7; 9 bases are shared with TRBD2. The ends lost 6 bases at V and 3 bases at J; junction bases unmatched: 6. CDR1 WSHSY and CDR2 SAAADI come from the germline V gene. The CDR3 has 14 residues. CDR3 loop: CASRAGTSFYEQYV. As DNA, the CDR3 is TGCGCCAGCAGAGCCGGGACTAGCTTCTACGAGCAGTACGTC.

This clonotype appeared many times. The J gene is TRBJ2-3, the V gene TRBV24-1; D not certain. Germline loops: CDR1 KGHDR, CDR2 SFDVKD. This CDR3 has 12 amino acids. The ends were cut back, 7 bases at V and 1 base at J, with 5 bases in the middle. The CDR3 region is CATRRGTDTQYF. The CDR3 DNA is TGTGCCACCAGACGAGGCACAGATACGCAGTATTTT.

The chain combines TRBV4-3 with TRBJ2-1; 9 bases map to TRBD2. After removal of 3 bases from V and 2 bases from J, the junction contained 8 bases not matched to a gene. This CDR3 comprises 17 residues. From germline, CDR1 is LGHNA and CDR2 YSLEER. CDR3 nucleotide sequence: TGCGCCAGCAGCCATTTAGAGGCGGGAGGGGCCTACAATGAGCAGTTCTTC. Translated: CASSHLEAGGAYNEQFF.

This chain connects TRBV4-3 to TRBJ1-2, with D possibly TRBD1 on 5 matching bases. Germline V lookup: CDR1 LGHNA, CDR2 YSLEER. The CDR3 is 18 residues long. V dropped 0 bases and J dropped 5 bases, with 22 bases sitting between them. In DNA form, the CDR3 reads TGCGCCAGCAGCCAAGAGGGGTGGGACGGGATCGCTCGGTATGGCTACACCTTC. It yields the protein CASSQEGWDGIARYGYTF.

This clonotype was detected only a few times. V is TRBV12-3 or TRBV12-4 and J is TRBJ1-1; 7 nucleotides match TRBD1. The CDR3 spans 15 residues. V was pared by 6 bases and J by 8 bases, with 15 bases of the junction left unmatched. CDR3 region: CASSSRTGPTYEAFF. The CDR3 DNA is TGTGCCAGCAGCTCCCGGACAGGCCCCACATACGAAGCTTTCTTT.

This clonotype occurred many times. J is TRBJ2-7 and V is TRBV20-1, with 10 positions matching TRBD1. The length of the CDR3 is 13 residues. V trimming: 2 bases; J trimming: 3 bases; junction bases outside the gene matches: 1. The germline V gene has CDR1 DFQATT and CDR2 SNEGSKA (reference sequence). The CDR3 sequence is CSARRTGGYEQYF. In DNA form, the CDR3 reads TGCAGTGCTAGAAGGACAGGGGGCTACGAGCAGTACTTC.